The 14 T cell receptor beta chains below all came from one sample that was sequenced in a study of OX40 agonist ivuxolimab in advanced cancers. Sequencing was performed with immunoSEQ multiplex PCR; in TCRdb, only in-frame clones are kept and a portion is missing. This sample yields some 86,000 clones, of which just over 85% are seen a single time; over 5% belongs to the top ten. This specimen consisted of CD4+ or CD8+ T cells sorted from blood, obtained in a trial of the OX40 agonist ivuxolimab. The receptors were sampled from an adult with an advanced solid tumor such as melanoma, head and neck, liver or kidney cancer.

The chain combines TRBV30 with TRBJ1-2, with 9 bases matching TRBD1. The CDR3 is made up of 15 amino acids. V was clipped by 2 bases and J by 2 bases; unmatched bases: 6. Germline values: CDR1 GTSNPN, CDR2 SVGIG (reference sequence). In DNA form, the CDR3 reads TGTGCCTGGAGTACCGGGACAGGGCACAACTATGGCTACACCTTC. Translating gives CAWSTGTGHNYGYTF.

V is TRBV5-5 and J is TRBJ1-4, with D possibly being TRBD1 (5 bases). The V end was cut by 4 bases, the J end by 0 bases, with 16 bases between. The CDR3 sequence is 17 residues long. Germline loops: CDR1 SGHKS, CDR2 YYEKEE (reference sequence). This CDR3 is CASSVGRNPATNEKLFF. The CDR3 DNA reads TGTGCCAGCAGCGTGGGACGGAATCCTGCAACTAATGAAAAACTGTTTTTT.

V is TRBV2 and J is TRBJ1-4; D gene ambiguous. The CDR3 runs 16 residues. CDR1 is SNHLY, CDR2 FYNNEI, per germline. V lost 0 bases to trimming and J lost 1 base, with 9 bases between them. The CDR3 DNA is TGTGCCAGCAGTGAAGCGCCAAGGGTAACTAATGAAAAACTGTTTTTT. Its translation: CASSEAPRVTNEKLFF.

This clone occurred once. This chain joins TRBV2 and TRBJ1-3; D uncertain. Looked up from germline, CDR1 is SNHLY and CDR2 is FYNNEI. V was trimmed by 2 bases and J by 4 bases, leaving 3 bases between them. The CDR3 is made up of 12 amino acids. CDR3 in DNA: TGTGCCAGCAGTGAATACGGAAACACCATATATTTT. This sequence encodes CASSEYGNTIYF. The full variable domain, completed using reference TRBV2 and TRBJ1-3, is EPEVTQTPSHQVTQMGQEVILRCVPISNHLYFYWYRQILGQKVEFLVSFYNNEISEKSEIFDDQFSVERPDGSNFTLKIRSTKLEDSAMYFCASSEYGNTIYFGEGSWLTVV.

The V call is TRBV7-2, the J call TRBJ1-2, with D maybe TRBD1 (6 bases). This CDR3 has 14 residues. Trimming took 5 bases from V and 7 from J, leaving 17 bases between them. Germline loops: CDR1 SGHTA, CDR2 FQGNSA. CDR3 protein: CASSAPGQFPGYTF. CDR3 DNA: TGTGCCAGCAGCGCACCCGGACAGTTCCCTGGCTACACCTTC.

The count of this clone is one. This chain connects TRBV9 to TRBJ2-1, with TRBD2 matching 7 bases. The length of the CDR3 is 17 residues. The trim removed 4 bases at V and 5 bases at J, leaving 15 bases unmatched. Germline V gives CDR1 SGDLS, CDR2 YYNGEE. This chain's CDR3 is CASSPQTPGTTNNEQFF. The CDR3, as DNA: TGTGCCAGCAGCCCCCAAACCCCCGGGACTACAAACAATGAGCAGTTCTTC.

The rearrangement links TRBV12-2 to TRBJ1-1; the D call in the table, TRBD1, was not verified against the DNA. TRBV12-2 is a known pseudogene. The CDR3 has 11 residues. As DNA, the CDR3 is TGTGCAAGTCGCTTAAGGGGGCAGGCTTTCTTT. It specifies CASRLRGQAFF.

CDR3 nucleotides: TGTGCCAGCAGGGGACAGGGGGCCAACGAGCAGTACTTC. Protein product: CASRGQGANEQYF. This chain connects TRBV7-2 to TRBJ2-7, with 12 nucleotides matching TRBD1. V gave up 6 bases and J gave up 5 bases; unmatched junction bases: 2. The CDR3 consists of 13 residues. Germline-derived CDR1 and CDR2 are SGHTA and FQGNSA.

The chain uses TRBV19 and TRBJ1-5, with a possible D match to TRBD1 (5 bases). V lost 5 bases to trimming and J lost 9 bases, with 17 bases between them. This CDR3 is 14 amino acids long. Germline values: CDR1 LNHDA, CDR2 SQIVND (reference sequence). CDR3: CASSSRQGLLPQHF. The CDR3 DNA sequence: TGTGCCAGTAGTTCTAGGCAGGGACTTCTGCCCCAGCATTTT.

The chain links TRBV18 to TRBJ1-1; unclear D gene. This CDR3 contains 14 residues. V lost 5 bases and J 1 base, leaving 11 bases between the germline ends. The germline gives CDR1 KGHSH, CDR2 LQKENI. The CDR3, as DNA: TGTGCCAGCTCAGAATTAAAGGGGAACACTGAAGCTTTCTTT. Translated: CASSELKGNTEAFF.

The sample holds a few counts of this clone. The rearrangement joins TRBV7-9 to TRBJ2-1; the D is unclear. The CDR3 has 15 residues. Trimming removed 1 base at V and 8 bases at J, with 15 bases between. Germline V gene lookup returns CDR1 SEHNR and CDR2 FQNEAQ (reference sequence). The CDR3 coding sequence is TGTGCCAGCAGCTTAGTGATGCGGTCCGGCGATGAGCAGTTCTTC. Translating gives CASSLVMRSGDEQFF.

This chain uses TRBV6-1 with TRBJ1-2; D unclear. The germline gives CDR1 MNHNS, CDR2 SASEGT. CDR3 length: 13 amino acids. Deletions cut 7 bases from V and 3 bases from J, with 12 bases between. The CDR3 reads CASTLTEYYGYTF. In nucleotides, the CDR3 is TGTGCCAGCACCTTGACCGAGTACTATGGCTACACCTTC.

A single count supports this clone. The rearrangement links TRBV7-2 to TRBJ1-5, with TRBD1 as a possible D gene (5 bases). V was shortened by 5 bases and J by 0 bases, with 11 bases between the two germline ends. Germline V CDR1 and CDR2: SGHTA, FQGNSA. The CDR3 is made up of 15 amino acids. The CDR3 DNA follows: TGTGCCAGCAGCCGGGACGGAATTAGCAATCAGCCCCAGCATTTT. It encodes CASSRDGISNQPQHF.

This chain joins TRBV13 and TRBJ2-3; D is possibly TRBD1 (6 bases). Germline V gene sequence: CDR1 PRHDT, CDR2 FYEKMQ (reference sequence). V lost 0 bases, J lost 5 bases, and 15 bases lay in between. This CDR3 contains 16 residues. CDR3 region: CASSLGAQGWGDTQYF. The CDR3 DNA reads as TGTGCCAGCAGCTTAGGGGCACAGGGATGGGGAGATACGCAGTATTTT.